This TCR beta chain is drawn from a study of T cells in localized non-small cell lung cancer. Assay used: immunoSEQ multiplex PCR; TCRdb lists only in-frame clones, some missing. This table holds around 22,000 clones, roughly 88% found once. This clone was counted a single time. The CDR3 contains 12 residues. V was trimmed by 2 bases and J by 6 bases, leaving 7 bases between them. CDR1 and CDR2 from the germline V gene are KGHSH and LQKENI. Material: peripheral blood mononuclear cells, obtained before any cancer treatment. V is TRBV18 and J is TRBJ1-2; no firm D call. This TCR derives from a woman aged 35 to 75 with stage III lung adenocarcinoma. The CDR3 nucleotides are TGTGCCAGCTCACCATCTAGGGATGGCTACACCTTC. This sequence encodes CASSPSRDGYTF.